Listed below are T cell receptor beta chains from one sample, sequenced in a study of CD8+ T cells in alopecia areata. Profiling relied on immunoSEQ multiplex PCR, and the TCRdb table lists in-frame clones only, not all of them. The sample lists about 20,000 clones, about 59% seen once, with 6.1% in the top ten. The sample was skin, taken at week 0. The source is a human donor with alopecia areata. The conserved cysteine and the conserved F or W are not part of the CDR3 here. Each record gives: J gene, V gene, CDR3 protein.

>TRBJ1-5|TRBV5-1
ASSSDLQPQH
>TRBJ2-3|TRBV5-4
ASSLGRGRGTDTQY
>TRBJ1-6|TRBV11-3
ASSSGEGGYYSPLH
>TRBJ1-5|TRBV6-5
ASSRQGANQPQH
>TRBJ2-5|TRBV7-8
ASSSFVRETQY
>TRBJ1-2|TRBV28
ASLSGGTHNYGYT
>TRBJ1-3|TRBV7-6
ASSRQGTGNTIY
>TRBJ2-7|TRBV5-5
ASSLGQGTAEQY
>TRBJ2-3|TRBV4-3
ASSRGRDTDTQY
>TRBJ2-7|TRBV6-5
ASNPGPNSYEQY
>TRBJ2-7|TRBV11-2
ASSLDHGTYSYEQY
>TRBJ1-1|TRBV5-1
ASSVTVSNTEAF
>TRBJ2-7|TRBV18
ASSPGQGAYEQY
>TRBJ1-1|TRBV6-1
ASSEVFRVVTEAF
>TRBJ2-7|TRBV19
ASSLTSSSSYEQY
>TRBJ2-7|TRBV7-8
ASSFNSPSSYEQY
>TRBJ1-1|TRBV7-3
ASSSFENTEAF
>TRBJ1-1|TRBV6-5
ATLGGTEAF
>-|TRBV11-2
ASSLDPGRYEQY
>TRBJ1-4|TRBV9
ASSVRTGGSEKLF
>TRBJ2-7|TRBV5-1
ASSLEDRLSYEQY
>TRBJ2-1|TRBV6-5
ASRFWRHNEQF
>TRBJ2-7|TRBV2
ASSLRDSYEQY
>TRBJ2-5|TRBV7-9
ASSFSQGQETQY
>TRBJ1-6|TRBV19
ASRTGHRRLDSPLH
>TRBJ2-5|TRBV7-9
ASTPGTAGETQY
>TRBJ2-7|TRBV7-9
ASSPRTGSYEQY
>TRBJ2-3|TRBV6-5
ASSPHVQGTDTQY
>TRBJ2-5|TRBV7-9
ASSPGLAGAIQETQY
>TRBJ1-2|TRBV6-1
ASTDRVDGYT
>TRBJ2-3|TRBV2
ASNRWGDTQY
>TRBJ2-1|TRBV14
ASSQDPGAGRRYEQF
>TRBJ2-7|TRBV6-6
ASSTVGTGDHEQY
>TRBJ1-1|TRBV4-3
ASSREGYNTEAF
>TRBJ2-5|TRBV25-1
ASSEYEWGKRETQY
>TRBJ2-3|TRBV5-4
ASNGTAGADTQY
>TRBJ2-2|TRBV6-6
ASTGLGGANTGELF
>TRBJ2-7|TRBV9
ASSLTGGSYEQY
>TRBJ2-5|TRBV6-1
ASSYGQGATETQY
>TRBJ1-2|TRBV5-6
ASLPDPDRGIYGYT
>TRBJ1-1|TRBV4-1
ASSLRQGLNTEAF
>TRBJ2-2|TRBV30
AWSVGYSGGINTGELF
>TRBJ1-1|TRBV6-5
ASSYAF
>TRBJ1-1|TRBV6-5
ATSTGEYTEAF
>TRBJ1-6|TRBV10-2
ASSVQQGFNSPLH
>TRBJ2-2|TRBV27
ASSLRYQGGHTWELF
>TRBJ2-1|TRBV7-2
ASSPTRGHEQF
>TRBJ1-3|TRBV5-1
ASADPASGNTIY
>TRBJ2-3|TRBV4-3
ASSQDLGASDTQY